These 2 T cell receptor beta chains came from one sample sequenced in a study of blood T cell repertoires in COVID-19. Method: immunoSEQ multiplex PCR; TCRdb's copy keeps in-frame clones and lacks some. This sample has tens of thousands of clones, with 88% found just once. Sequencing was done on a sample of peripheral blood. These receptors came from a human donor in a cohort sampled during active COVID-19.

The CDR3 DNA reads TGTGCCAGCAGCTTACAGGGGGTGAACACCGGGGAGCTGTTTTTT. This translates into CASSLQGVNTGELFF. The V call is TRBV5-4, the J call TRBJ2-2, with 8 positions matching TRBD1. J was trimmed by 1 base and V by 2 bases; bases with no gene match: 1. The CDR3 covers 15 residues. In germline, CDR1 is SGHNT, CDR2 YYREEE (reference sequence).

The chain couples TRBV12-3 or TRBV12-4 to TRBJ2-5, with 8 bases aligning to TRBD1. V trimming: 5 bases; J trimming: 4 bases; junction bases outside the gene matches: 3. The CDR3 has 13 amino acids. The CDR3 bases are TGTGCCAGCAGTCGCGACAGGGGAGAGACCCAGTACTTC. It codes for CASSRDRGETQYF.